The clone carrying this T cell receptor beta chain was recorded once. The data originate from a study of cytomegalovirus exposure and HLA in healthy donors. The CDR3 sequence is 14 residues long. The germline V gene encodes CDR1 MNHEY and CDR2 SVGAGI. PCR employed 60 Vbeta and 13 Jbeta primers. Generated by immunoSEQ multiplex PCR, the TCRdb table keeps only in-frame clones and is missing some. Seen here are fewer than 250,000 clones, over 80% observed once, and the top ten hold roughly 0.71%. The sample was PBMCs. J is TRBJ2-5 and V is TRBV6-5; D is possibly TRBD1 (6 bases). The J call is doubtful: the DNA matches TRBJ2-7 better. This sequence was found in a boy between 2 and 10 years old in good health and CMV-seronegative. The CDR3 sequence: CASSPFRGKDEQYF. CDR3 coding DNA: TGTGCCAGCAGCCCGTTCAGGGGAAAGGACGAGCAGTACTTC.